This T cell receptor (beta chain) was sequenced in a study of graft-versus-host responses after intestinal transplantation. Study summary: Every one of the recipients received anti-thymocyte globulin induction and afterwards took tacrolimus and steroids for approximately three years.

TCRdb's copy holds only in-frame clones and misses some; the assay was immunoSEQ multiplex PCR. The sample lists tens of thousands of clones, about 95% occurring once. Notes on the study in general: Recipient-marrow GvH clones were detected, some having first appeared in ileum or blood.

The CDR3 covers 15 residues. Trimming at V came to 6 bases and at J to 4 bases, leaving 9 bases not matched to a gene. CDR1 and CDR2 from the germline V gene are MNHEY and SVGAGI. Turning to this clone: Antigen specificity is unknown.

Sequenced here: PBMCs, sampled 16 days after intestinal transplant. The TCR sequence derives from a human patient who received an intestinal transplant, so some T cells may come from the graft donor. The gene calls are TRBV6-5 and TRBJ1-3, with TRBD1 matching over 7 bases. The CDR3 DNA reads as TGTGCCAGCAGCCTCCTGGACAGGTCGGGAAACACCATATATTTT. This encodes CASSLLDRSGNTIYF.